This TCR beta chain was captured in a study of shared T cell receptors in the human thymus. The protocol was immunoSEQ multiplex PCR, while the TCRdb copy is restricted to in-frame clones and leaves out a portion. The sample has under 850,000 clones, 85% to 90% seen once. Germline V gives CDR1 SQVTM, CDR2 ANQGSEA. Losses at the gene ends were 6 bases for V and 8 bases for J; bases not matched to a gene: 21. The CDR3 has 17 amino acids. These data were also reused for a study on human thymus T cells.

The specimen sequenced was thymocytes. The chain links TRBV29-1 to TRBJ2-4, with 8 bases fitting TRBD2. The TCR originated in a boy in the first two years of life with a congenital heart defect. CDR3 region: CSVATRGGPGGAHIQYF. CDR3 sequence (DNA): TGCAGCGTCGCCACTAGAGGCGGGCCGGGGGGGGCGCACATTCAGTACTTC. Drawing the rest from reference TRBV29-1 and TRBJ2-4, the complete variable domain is SAVISQKPSRDICQRGTSLTIQCQVDSQVTMMFWYRQQPGQSLTLIATANQGSEATYESGFVIDKFPISRPNLTFSTLTVSNMSPEDSSIYLCSVATRGGPGGAHIQYFGAGTRLSVL.